Below, 30 T cell receptor beta chains from the same sample are listed, as sequenced in a study of human T cells and chemical hapten exposure (TCRdb year 2021). Receptor libraries were prepared by RACE. TCRdb names NextSeq 500 as the instrument used. TCRdb reprocessed the public reads (quality trimming at Q25 with fastp, clone calling with MiXCR) and kept in-frame beta chains. Entries are consolidated by CDR3 protein sequence, retaining the most common genes and DNA. The sample includes 45,000 to 70,000 distinct CDR3 sequences, with roughly a tenth observed a single time. Together, the top ten hold about an eighth of the sample. Explained via the paper, the time point label denotes: patch test 1, 2 weeks after DPC sensitization. The intended sense of this specimen's treatment or condition label: therapeutic diphenylcyclopropenone sensitization with weekly scalp DPC. The input for sequencing was whole blood, taken in connection with sensitization to the hapten diphenylcyclopropenone (DPC). The receptors were gathered from a woman in her forties with alopecia areata. Some clones in this sample may be carry-over from other donors' samples.

This clonotype was seen a few times. The chain has TRBV11-2 and TRBJ2-3, with D possibly being TRBD1 (6 bases). Deletions cut 1 base from V and 9 bases from J, with 11 bases between. CDR3 size: 13 residues. Germline V gene data show CDR1 as SGHAT and CDR2 as FQNNGV. CDR3 in amino acids: CASSLGAQGTQYF. The CDR3, as DNA: TGTGCCAGCAGCTTAGGAGCTCAGGGGACGCAGTATTTT.

This clonotype was counted ten times or more. The chain is built from TRBV3-1 and TRBJ1-6; D call uncertain. The germline gives CDR1 LGHDT, CDR2 YNNKEL (reference sequence). CDR3 length equals 12 residues. V was pared by 6 bases and J by 10 bases, with 10 bases between. This chain's CDR3 is CASSLTQSPLHF. Written as DNA, the CDR3 is TGTGCCAGCAGTCTGACACAATCACCCCTCCACTTT.

This chain connects TRBV6-2 or TRBV6-3 to TRBJ1-1, with D unresolved. Germline CDR1 and CDR2: MNHEY and SVGEGT. The V end lost 4 bases, the J end lost 6 bases, and 9 bases lay between the germline ends. The CDR3 extends over 12 amino acids. CDR3 in DNA: TGTGCCAGCAGTTCCAATCAAGCTGAAGCTTTCTTT. It is translated as CASSSNQAEAFF.

The CDR3 protein is CACVQGGGETQYF. CDR3 in DNA: TGTGCCTGCGTTCAGGGAGGGGGCGAGACCCAGTACTTC. The V and J genes are TRBV30 and TRBJ2-5; D may be TRBD1 or TRBD2 (7 bases each). Trimming stripped 6 bases from V and 5 bases from J, with 16 bases between. Germline V CDR1 and CDR2: GTSNPN, SVGIG (reference sequence). The CDR3 consists of 13 residues.

This clonotype came up many times. This sequence joins TRBV15 and TRBJ1-2; D is undetermined. CDR1 is LNHNV and CDR2 is YYDKDF in the germline V gene (reference sequence). V lost 0 bases to trimming and J lost 4 bases, with 12 bases between them. The CDR3 contains 15 residues. The CDR3 is CATSRDLGALYGYTF. CDR3 DNA: TGTGCCACCAGCAGAGATCTTGGAGCCCTCTATGGCTACACCTTC.

The sample holds many counts of this clonotype. The V and J genes are TRBV29-1 and TRBJ2-7; 7 bases fit TRBD2. Losses at the gene ends were 3 bases for V and 4 bases for J; bases not matched to a gene: 6. Germline lookup yields CDR1 SQVTM and CDR2 ANQGSEA. This CDR3 has 13 residues. CDR3 bases: TGCAGCGTTGAGGGAGGGAGGGCGTACGAGCAGTACTTC. Protein: CSVEGGRAYEQYF.

Concerning this clonotype itself: A read error is possible here, since a much larger clone lies one base away. The chain couples TRBV4-2 to TRBJ1-4; D is undetermined. V dropped 2 bases and J dropped 7 bases, with 11 bases sitting between them. The CDR3 consists of 14 residues. Per the germline V gene, CDR1 is LGHNA and CDR2 is YNFKEQ. CDR3 sequence reads: CASSQHHLSEKLFF. In DNA, the CDR3 is TGTGCCAGCAGCCAACACCACTTAAGTGAAAAACTGTTTTTT.

This clonotype appeared many times. V usage is TRBV30 and J usage is TRBJ1-1; D gene uncertain. The germline V gene encodes CDR1 GTSNPN and CDR2 SVGIG (reference sequence). The CDR3 sequence is 14 residues long. Trimming stripped 0 bases from V and 2 bases from J, with 10 bases between. The CDR3 is CAWSVEFGNTEAFF. CDR3 DNA sequence: TGTGCCTGGAGTGTAGAATTTGGAAACACTGAAGCTTTCTTT. The entire variable domain, with the rest obtained from reference TRBV30 and TRBJ1-1, is as follows: SQTIHQWPATLVQPVGSPLSLECTVEGTSNPNLYWYRQAAGRGLQLLFYSVGIGQISSEVPQNLSASRPQDRQFILSSKKLLLSDSGFYLCAWSVEFGNTEAFFGQGTRLTVV.

DNA for the CDR3: TGTGCCAGCAGTGCAGGGACACCGACAAACGAGCAGTACTTC. It is translated as CASSAGTPTNEQYF. The gene calls are TRBV28 and TRBJ2-7, with a tentative D call TRBD1 (6 bases). The V and J ends lost 5 bases and 5 bases respectively, with 16 bases between them. The CDR3 has 14 amino acids. From germline, CDR1 is MDHEN and CDR2 SYDVKM.

This clonotype was seen at least ten times. The chain carries TRBV3-1 and TRBJ2-1; TRBD2 matches at 8 bases. There are 17 residues in the CDR3. Germline V gene sequence: CDR1 LGHDT, CDR2 YNNKEL (reference sequence). J lost 10 bases, V lost 0 bases, and 14 bases had no gene match. CDR3 region: CASSQDGVSGGASEQFF. In nucleotides, the CDR3 is TGTGCCAGCAGCCAAGACGGGGTAAGCGGGGGCGCTTCCGAGCAGTTCTTC.

The rearrangement links TRBV4-3 to TRBJ1-1, with no clear D. V lost 1 base and J lost 0, with 12 bases in between. Germline assignment: CDR1 LGHNA and CDR2 YSLEER. The CDR3 has 16 amino acids. In nucleotides, the CDR3 is TGCGCCAGCAGCCAAGGAGTGGAGGGTTTGAACACTGAAGCTTTCTTT. This codes for CASSQGVEGLNTEAFF.

This clonotype was seen a few times. The J gene is TRBJ2-7, the V gene TRBV7-9; TRBD1 matches at 7 bases. J gave up 6 bases and V 1 base, and 6 bases lay outside the gene matches. The germline V gene has CDR1 SEHNR and CDR2 FQNEAQ (reference sequence). The CDR3 covers 14 residues. This CDR3 reads CASSLEGQVSEQYF. Written as DNA, the CDR3 is TGTGCCAGCAGCTTAGAAGGACAGGTTTCCGAGCAGTACTTC. The complete variable domain, with remaining parts taken from reference TRBV7-9 and TRBJ2-7, reads DTGVSQNPRHKITKRGQNVTFRCDPISEHNRLYWYRQTLGQGPEFLTYFQNEAQLEKSRLLSDRFSAERPKGSFSTLEIQRTEQGDSAMYLCASSLEGQVSEQYFGPGTRLTVT.

This clonotype was counted a few times. The chain carries TRBV7-2 and TRBJ2-5, with 13 bases fitting TRBD2. V was clipped by 5 bases and J by 5 bases; unmatched bases: 5. This CDR3 region has 15 residues. CDR1 is SGHTA and CDR2 is FQGNSA in the germline V gene. The CDR3 sequence: CASSATSGGAETQYF. The CDR3, as DNA: TGTGCCAGCAGCGCTACTAGCGGGGGGGCTGAGACCCAGTACTTC.

This clonotype has just a few counts. This chain uses TRBV13 with TRBJ2-2; D unresolved. CDR1 and CDR2 (germline): PRHDT, FYEKMQ (reference sequence). This CDR3 region has 12 residues. V was cut by 6 bases and J by 2 bases, with 4 bases left in between. The CDR3 coding sequence is TGTGCCAGCAGGCCTAACACCGGGGAGCTGTTTTTT. Its protein is CASRPNTGELFF.

The chain uses TRBV29-1 and TRBJ2-1; TRBD2 matches at 12 bases. With 4 bases clipped from V and 9 bases from J, the junction kept 4 bases outside the gene matches. CDR3 length: 13 residues. The V gene's germline CDR1 is SQVTM and CDR2 ANQGSEA. This chain's CDR3 is CSVGLAGVAEQFF. CDR3 in DNA: TGCAGCGTTGGACTAGCGGGGGTGGCTGAGCAGTTCTTC.

This clonotype came up a few times. The chain uses TRBV27 and TRBJ2-7; possible D gene TRBD2, 6 bases. The CDR3 contains 11 residues. Germline CDR1 reads MNHEY; CDR2 reads SMNVEV (reference sequence). Trimming shortened V by 3 bases and J by 6 bases, and 6 bases separated the two germline ends. This chain's CDR3 is CASSFGGEQYF. In DNA form, the CDR3 reads TGTGCCAGCAGTTTCGGGGGCGAGCAGTACTTC.

In this sample, this clonotype turned up many times. The V gene is TRBV7-3, the J gene TRBJ2-2; unclear D gene. Between the trimmed V and J ends, which lost 2 bases and 6 bases, there was a span of 16 bases. The CDR3 runs to 16 residues. Germline CDR1 reads SGHTA; CDR2 reads FQGTGA. The CDR3 coding sequence is TGTGCCAGCAGCTTATGGGATCCTCGGTCCCCCGGGGAGCTGTTTTTT. As protein: CASSLWDPRSPGELFF.

In its sample, this clonotype was seen many times. This chain links TRBV27 with TRBJ1-6; TRBD1 matches at 7 bases. V shed 6 bases and J 9 bases; nucleotides not matched to a gene: 2. This CDR3 region has 12 residues. Germline CDR1 and CDR2: MNHEY and SMNVEV (reference sequence). The CDR3 is CASRGQSSPLHF. The CDR3 DNA sequence: TGTGCCAGCAGGGGACAGTCTTCACCCCTCCACTTT.

The V and J genes are TRBV6-6 and TRBJ1-1; D is unresolved. This CDR3 is built from 14 residues. Trimming took off 2 bases at V and 3 bases at J, with 10 bases between the two ends. Per germline, CDR1 MNHNY and CDR2 SVGAGI (reference sequence). Written as DNA, the CDR3 is TGTGCCAGCAGTTACGGTGGAGGCGACACTGAAGCTTTCTTT. Translating it yields CASSYGGGDTEAFF.

This clonotype was observed at least ten times. The rearrangement joins TRBV6-5 to TRBJ1-6; D not certain. This CDR3 contains 14 residues. The germline V gene has CDR1 MNHEY and CDR2 SVGAGI. Trimming left V 2 bases short and J 7 bases short, with 9 bases between. DNA of the CDR3: TGTGCCAGCAGTTACAGAAGTACAAATTCACCCCTCCACTTT. It is translated as CASSYRSTNSPLHF.

This clonotype was counted many times. The gene calls are TRBV12-3 or TRBV12-4 and TRBJ1-5, with 8 bases matching TRBD1. This CDR3 has 15 residues. Trimming took 1 base from V and 4 from J; bases not matched to a gene: 3. The CDR3 reads CASSLGRQGNQPQHF. CDR3 DNA: TGTGCCAGCAGTTTAGGCCGACAGGGGAATCAGCCCCAGCATTTT.

This clonotype was counted between two and nine times. The V gene is TRBV7-2, the J gene TRBJ2-5; D remains unclear. Germline assignment: CDR1 SGHTA and CDR2 FQGNSA. Trimming pared 2 bases from V and 3 bases from J, leaving 13 bases between. This CDR3 has 15 amino acids. In DNA form, the CDR3 reads TGTGCCAGCAGCTTATCGGGCAGCACAAAAGAGACCCAGTACTTC. Translated, it gives CASSLSGSTKETQYF.

This clonotype has ten or more counts. This chain uses TRBV13 with TRBJ2-5, with D perhaps matching TRBD2 (5 bases). Deletions cut 5 bases from V and 5 bases from J, with 15 bases between. The CDR3 runs 14 residues. From germline, CDR1 is PRHDT and CDR2 FYEKMQ (reference sequence). The CDR3 sequence is CASSPPRRRETQYF. The DNA for the CDR3 is TGTGCCAGCAGCCCTCCCAGGAGGAGGGAGACCCAGTACTTC.

There are a few counts of this clonotype. This chain links TRBV9 with TRBJ2-6, with D hard to call. The V end lost 8 bases, the J end lost 0 bases, and 12 bases lay between the germline ends. There are 15 residues in the CDR3. Germline lookup yields CDR1 SGDLS and CDR2 YYNGEE. CDR3 coding DNA: TGTGCCAGGCTCTCTCGCGTCTCTGGGGCCAACGTCCTGACTTTC. This sequence encodes CARLSRVSGANVLTF.

This clonotype has a count of ten or more. The J gene is TRBJ1-2, the V gene TRBV30, with 7 bases lining up with TRBD1. V gave up 4 bases and J gave up 6 bases; unmatched junction bases: 5. Germline V gene lookup returns CDR1 GTSNPN and CDR2 SVGIG (reference sequence). The CDR3 is made up of 12 amino acids. The CDR3 here is CAWTRDRNGYTF. As DNA, the CDR3 is TGTGCCTGGACCCGGGACAGAAATGGCTACACCTTC.

This chain links TRBV2 with TRBJ1-1; D is perhaps TRBD1 (6 bases). This CDR3 is 13 amino acids long. V was shortened by 7 bases and J by 0 bases, with 9 bases between the two germline ends. Germline V lookup: CDR1 SNHLY, CDR2 FYNNEI. The CDR3 sequence is CASNGQLNTEAFF. The CDR3 nucleotides read TGTGCCAGCAACGGACAGTTGAACACTGAAGCTTTCTTT.

This clonotype was recorded only once. One base away lies a much larger clone, so this may be a sequencing read error. The limits of the CDR3 on the DNA are not certain, so only TCRdb's listed CDR3 is given. The CDR3 region is CACSAGVNTGELFF. J is TRBJ2-2 and V is TRBV9; TRBD1 reflects the table's D call only, with no check against the DNA. Inclusive of both ends, the CDR3 amounts to 14 amino acids. Germline CDR1 and CDR2: SGDLS and YYNGEE.

J is TRBJ2-5 and V is TRBV4-2; D might be TRBD2 (6 bases). The CDR3 loop spans 15 amino acids. V lost 1 base and J 4 bases, leaving 13 bases between the germline ends. The V gene's germline CDR1 is LGHNA and CDR2 YNFKEQ. The CDR3 nucleotides read TGTGCCAGCAGCCAAGCTGCGGGGCGAGGAGAGACCCAGTACTTC. Amino acids: CASSQAAGRGETQYF.

The table lists this clonotype with many counts. This chain uses TRBV19 with TRBJ1-4; TRBD1 matches 7 bases. CDR1 is LNHDA and CDR2 is SQIVND in the germline V gene (reference sequence). The CDR3 sequence is 14 residues long. Trimming at V came to 7 bases and at J to 3 bases, leaving 5 bases not matched to a gene. CDR3 loop: CASTVTGSNEKLFF. DNA of the CDR3: TGTGCCAGTACTGTGACAGGGTCTAATGAAAAACTGTTTTTT.

The rearrangement links TRBV11-3 to TRBJ2-3; 7 bases line up with TRBD1. Germline V lookup: CDR1 SGHNT, CDR2 YENEEA. The trim removed 1 base at V and 2 bases at J, leaving 3 bases unmatched. The CDR3 sequence is 15 residues long. The CDR3 region has the DNA TGTGCCAGCAGCTTAGGGACAGGCCCCACAGATACGCAGTATTTT. Translated, it gives CASSLGTGPTDTQYF.